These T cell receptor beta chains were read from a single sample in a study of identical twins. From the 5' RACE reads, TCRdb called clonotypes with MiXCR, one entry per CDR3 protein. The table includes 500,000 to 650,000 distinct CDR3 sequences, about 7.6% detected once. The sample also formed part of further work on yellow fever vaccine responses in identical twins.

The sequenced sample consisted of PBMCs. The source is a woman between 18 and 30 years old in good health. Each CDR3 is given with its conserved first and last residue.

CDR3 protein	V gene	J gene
CSARLAGGLAKNIQYF	TRBV20-1	TRBJ2-4
CATSRDRAGTETQYF	TRBV15	TRBJ2-5
CASSQIGNEQFF	TRBV7-9	TRBJ2-1
CASSLTTGGLYEQYF	TRBV5-1	TRBJ2-7
CASSLSGLVNTGELFF	TRBV5-1	TRBJ2-2
CASSPVPPTSGNTQYF	TRBV5-5	TRBJ2-3
CSAGQGGPNYGYTF	TRBV20-1	TRBJ1-2
CASSTGLSSTDTQYF	TRBV3-1	TRBJ2-3
CASSLDGGEPEAFF	TRBV5-6	TRBJ1-1
CSVEKTGSTGANVLTF	TRBV29-1	TRBJ2-6
CATSLTGSDQPQHF	TRBV24-1	TRBJ1-5
CASSLGRGGGEKLFF	TRBV5-1	TRBJ1-4
CASSQLVTQYF	TRBV3-1	TRBJ2-5
CASSKRGSGPTDTQYF	TRBV21-1	TRBJ2-3
CASSLGDRAHEQFF	TRBV5-1	TRBJ2-1
CVSGGDTEAFF	TRBV2	TRBJ1-1
CSATGLAGSEQYF	TRBV20-1	TRBJ2-7
CASSLRRFSNQPQHF	TRBV28	TRBJ1-5
CASSYDRTDTQYF	TRBV6-6	TRBJ2-3
CASSQEGDRVYQPQHF	TRBV4-1	TRBJ1-5
CSARVGTSYEQYF	TRBV20-1	TRBJ2-7
CSVGAGTGELFF	TRBV29-1	TRBJ2-2
CATSDHPGLANQETQYF	TRBV24-1	TRBJ2-5
CASSRDFRGELFF	TRBV5-1	TRBJ2-2
CASSVVAGGTGSEQFF	TRBV9	TRBJ2-1
CASSPLELAKNIQYF	TRBV7-2	TRBJ2-4
CASSPGLAGVSSYNEQFF	TRBV12-3/TRBV12-4	TRBJ2-1
CASSQRGLPNQPQHF	TRBV27	TRBJ1-5
CASSVGGAEATEQYF	TRBV9	TRBJ2-7
CASSLTSGTTPKDEQFF	TRBV7-3	TRBJ2-1
CASSLETSGGAEQFF	TRBV11-3	TRBJ2-1
CASSHLLPGHNEQFF	TRBV5-5	TRBJ2-1
CASSGTFEGGRVNEQFF	TRBV28	TRBJ2-1
CASSLSQGAASYEQYF	TRBV27	TRBJ2-7
CASSLYPGSPLNTEAFF	TRBV7-3	TRBJ1-1
CASTGLAAQETQYF	TRBV5-1	TRBJ2-5
CSVARDQHLDTQYF	TRBV20-1	TRBJ2-3
CASSLTSGRASSYEQYF	TRBV5-1	TRBJ2-7
CASSLGSGSAADTQYF	TRBV5-1	TRBJ2-3
CASSLVRQSNTEAFF	TRBV27	TRBJ1-1
CAISLQGVGYNEQFF	TRBV10-3	TRBJ2-1
CSVDGINEQFF	TRBV29-1	TRBJ2-1
CATSEERGQKETQYF	TRBV15	TRBJ2-5
CASSSGSSGVQETQYF	TRBV12-3/TRBV12-4	TRBJ2-5
CASSPMYQETQYF	TRBV18	TRBJ2-5
CASTDRPSGNTIYF	TRBV12-3/TRBV12-4	TRBJ1-3